The 28 T cell receptor beta chains listed next were all sequenced from one sample in a study of CD8+ T cells in alopecia areata. The sequencing template was cDNA reverse transcribed from extracted RNA. Some clones are missing from TCRdb's copy, which holds only in-frame ones; the method was immunoSEQ multiplex PCR. The sample lists over 200,000 clones, 57% seen once, with approximately 0.5% in the top ten. The input for sequencing was CD4+ T cells sorted from blood, taken at week 0. The receptors shown here come from a human donor with alopecia areata.

The genes are TRBV5-1 and TRBJ2-7; possible D gene TRBD2, 6 bases. The CDR3 has 13 amino acids. The V and J ends lost 4 bases and 5 bases respectively, with 13 bases between them. Germline CDR1 SGHRS, CDR2 YFSETQ. This CDR3 is CASSRGASNEQYF. The CDR3, as DNA: TGCGCCAGCAGCCGCGGGGCAAGCAACGAGCAGTACTTC.

The chain couples TRBV15 to TRBJ1-2; D call uncertain. This CDR3 has 14 amino acids. Trimming removed 3 bases from V and 2 bases from J, with 10 bases in between. The germline gives CDR1 LNHNV, CDR2 YYDKDF (reference sequence). CDR3 protein: CATSSRLENYGYTF. The CDR3 nucleotides are TGTGCCACCAGCAGCCGACTGGAAAACTATGGCTACACCTTC.

This clone was counted a few times. V usage is TRBV29-1 and J usage is TRBJ2-5, with unresolved D. The CDR3 runs to 10 residues. Germline V gene data show CDR1 as SQVTM and CDR2 as ANQGSEA. V lost 4 bases, J lost 5 bases, and 5 bases lay in between. CDR3 bases: TGCAGCGTTGCCAAGGAGACCCAGTACTTC. It translates to CSVAKETQYF.

The chain uses TRBV2 and TRBJ2-7, with a tentative D call TRBD1 (5 bases). Trimming removed 6 bases from V and 8 bases from J, with 17 bases in between. CDR1 is SNHLY, CDR2 FYNNEI, per germline. The CDR3 covers 13 residues. The CDR3 DNA reads as TGTGCCAGCAGGCAGGACACCTCCACCCAGCAGTACTTC. Its protein is CASRQDTSTQQYF.

This clone was counted at least ten times. The CDR3 loop is CASSPRTGTYNEQFF. CDR3 DNA sequence: TGTGCCAGCAGCCCCCGGACCGGGACATACAATGAGCAGTTCTTC. V usage is TRBV11-1 and J usage is TRBJ2-1; a possible D gene is TRBD1 (6 bases). The CDR3 has 15 residues. Trimming took off 5 bases at V and 4 bases at J, with 15 bases between the two ends. CDR1 SGHAT and CDR2 FQDESV come from the germline V gene (reference sequence).

The chain recombines TRBV5-1 with TRBJ2-3, with unresolved D. This CDR3 spans 13 amino acids. V lost 1 base and J lost 1, with 4 bases in between. Germline V CDR1 and CDR2: SGHRS, YFSETQ. The CDR3 DNA is TGCGCCAGCAGCTTGTGGGGCACAGATACGCAGTATTTT. This encodes CASSLWGTDTQYF.

This clone was picked up one time. The J gene is TRBJ1-5, the V gene TRBV5-1; a weak D match, TRBD1 (5 bases). The CDR3 runs to 13 residues. V lost 1 base, J lost 6 bases, and 8 bases lay in between. Germline V lookup: CDR1 SGHRS, CDR2 YFSETQ. The CDR3 region has the DNA TGCGCCAGCAGCTTGACAGGCGTTCAGCCCCAGCATTTT. Protein sequence: CASSLTGVQPQHF.

The chain joins TRBV19 to TRBJ1-2; unclear D gene. Germline lookup yields CDR1 LNHDA and CDR2 SQIVND (reference sequence). The CDR3 spans 14 residues. Trimming stripped 3 bases from V and 2 bases from J, with 10 bases between. CDR3 coding DNA: TGTGCCAGTAGTATGAAGGACTGGAACTATGGCTACACCTTC. Translating gives CASSMKDWNYGYTF.

This clone was seen once. The chain recombines TRBV30 with TRBJ1-5; 9 positions agree with TRBD1. The germline V gene encodes CDR1 GTSNPN and CDR2 SVGIG (reference sequence). V dropped 2 bases and J dropped 4; count of bases not matched to a gene: 3. CDR3 length: 14 amino acids. Written as DNA, the CDR3 is TGTGCCTGGAGTACGGGACAGGGAAATCAGCCCCAGCATTTT. It encodes CAWSTGQGNQPQHF.

J is TRBJ2-2 and V is TRBV30; D is ambiguous. Germline lookup yields CDR1 GTSNPN and CDR2 SVGIG (reference sequence). The ends were cut back, 2 bases at V and 8 bases at J, with 15 bases in the middle. The CDR3 runs 14 residues. The CDR3: CAWSQRQVKGELFF. DNA for the CDR3: TGTGCCTGGAGTCAACGCCAGGTTAAGGGGGAGCTGTTTTTT. The variable domain in full, with the rest retrieved from reference TRBV30 and TRBJ2-2, is SQTIHQWPATLVQPVGSPLSLECTVEGTSNPNLYWYRQAAGRGLQLLFYSVGIGQISSEVPQNLSASRPQDRQFILSSKKLLLSDSGFYLCAWSQRQVKGELFFGEGSRLTVL.

The chain links TRBV7-3 to TRBJ2-6; TRBD1 aligns across 8 bases. CDR3 length equals 17 residues. J gave up 3 bases and V 4 bases, and 8 bases lay outside the gene matches. Germline assignment: CDR1 SGHTA and CDR2 FQGTGA. In DNA, the CDR3 is TGTGCCAGCAGCTCCAGGGGACAGGCGGATGGGGCCAACGTCCTGACTTTC. This encodes CASSSRGQADGANVLTF.

By share, this clone ranks as medium-sized. The J gene is TRBJ2-3, the V gene TRBV5-4; a weak D match, TRBD1 (6 bases). This CDR3 region has 13 residues. The germline V gene encodes CDR1 SGHNT and CDR2 YYREEE (reference sequence). V was shortened by 5 bases and J by 5 bases, with 12 bases between the two germline ends. The CDR3 protein is CASSIQGKDTQYF. Here the CDR3 DNA reads TGTGCCAGCAGTATTCAGGGGAAAGATACGCAGTATTTT.

This clone was observed a handful of times. CDR3 bases: TGTGCCAGCAGTGAATATGTTAATCCTGAGCAGTTCTTC. Translation gives CASSEYVNPEQFF. The chain recombines TRBV2 with TRBJ2-1; no reliable D call. CDR1 and CDR2 from the germline V gene are SNHLY and FYNNEI. CDR3 size: 13 residues. V shed 2 bases and J shed 9 bases, with 11 bases lying between them.

In regard to this clone: One end of the junction fails to match germline, which may point to a read error. The J gene is TRBJ2-3, the V gene TRBV7-7; tentative D call: TRBD2 (5 bases). This CDR3 region has 14 residues. Germline lookup yields CDR1 SSHAT and CDR2 FNYEAQ (reference sequence). The CDR3 is CASSPDMRADTQYF. The CDR3 nucleotides are TGTGCTAGCAGCCCTGACATGCGGGCAGATACGCAGTATTTT.

The chain links TRBV19 to TRBJ2-7, with 13 bases fitting TRBD2. The CDR3 loop spans 15 amino acids. Germline-derived CDR1 and CDR2 are LNHDA and SQIVND (reference sequence). Losses at the gene ends were 5 bases for V and 2 bases for J; bases not matched to a gene: 3. The CDR3 protein is CASSEGTSGAYEQYF. CDR3 nucleotide sequence: TGTGCCAGTAGTGAAGGGACTAGCGGGGCCTACGAGCAGTACTTC.

This clone was seen only a few times. V usage is TRBV30 and J usage is TRBJ2-2; D unclear. Germline V gives CDR1 GTSNPN, CDR2 SVGIG (reference sequence). The CDR3 consists of 13 residues. V gave up 1 base and J gave up 4 bases, with 7 bases separating them. CDR3 in amino acids: CAWSGDPTGELFF. The CDR3 DNA reads TGTGCCTGGAGTGGGGATCCCACCGGGGAGCTGTTTTTT. Combining the CDR3 with reference TRBV30 and TRBJ2-2 gives the whole variable domain SQTIHQWPATLVQPVGSPLSLECTVEGTSNPNLYWYRQAAGRGLQLLFYSVGIGQISSEVPQNLSASRPQDRQFILSSKKLLLSDSGFYLCAWSGDPTGELFFGEGSRLTVL.

The rearrangement links TRBV7-6 to TRBJ2-4; 11 positions match TRBD2. The CDR3 has 18 residues. With 0 bases clipped from V and 2 bases from J, the junction kept 6 bases outside the gene matches. Per the germline V gene, CDR1 is SGHVS and CDR2 is FNYEAQ. CDR3 sequence: CASSLARVAGGSKNIQYF. The CDR3 region has the DNA TGTGCCAGCAGCTTAGCGAGGGTAGCGGGAGGGTCCAAAAACATTCAGTACTTC. The entire variable domain, with the rest obtained from reference TRBV7-6 and TRBJ2-4, is as follows: GAGVSQSPRYKVTKRGQDVALRCDPISGHVSLYWYRQALGQGPEFLTYFNYEAQQDKSGLPNDRFSAERPEGSISTLTIQRTEQRDSAMYRCASSLARVAGGSKNIQYFGAGTRLSVL.

The chain has TRBV20-1 and TRBJ2-3; D remains unclear. Germline V CDR1 and CDR2: DFQATT, SNEGSKA (reference sequence). This CDR3 is 11 amino acids long. V lost 4 bases, J lost 7 bases, and 9 bases lay in between. The CDR3 nucleotides are TGCAGTGCTAAGTCCACGTATACGCAGTATTTT. It specifies CSAKSTYTQYF.

This chain links TRBV11-2 with TRBJ2-5, with 9 bases matching TRBD2. The germline CDR1 and CDR2 sequences are SGHAT and FQNNGV. This CDR3 is 16 amino acids long. Trimming cost V 1 base and J 4 bases; bases outside gene matches: 7. The DNA of the CDR3 is TGTGCCAGCAGCTTAGGCGGCGGGAGGGCAAGAGAGACCCAGTACTTC. It translates to CASSLGGGRARETQYF.

This clone was seen a handful of times. The chain is built from TRBV10-3 and TRBJ2-7; D uncertain. The ends were cut back, 8 bases at V and 4 bases at J, with 9 bases in the middle. Germline V CDR1 and CDR2: ENHRY, SYGVKD. The CDR3 has 11 amino acids. In DNA form, the CDR3 reads TGTGCCATCCGAGATGAGTACGAGCAGTACTTC. Its protein product is CAIRDEYEQYF.

The V and J genes are TRBV5-1 and TRBJ2-3, with 8 positions matching TRBD2. V lost 6 bases and J lost 1; bases outside the gene matches: 7. Germline-derived CDR1 and CDR2 are SGHRS and YFSETQ. The length of the CDR3 is 15 residues. The CDR3 protein is CASTLETSGTDTQYF. CDR3 DNA: TGCGCCAGCACCCTTGAGACTAGCGGCACAGATACGCAGTATTTT.

The gene calls are TRBV9 and TRBJ2-1; D possibly corresponds to TRBD2 (5 bases). Germline V gives CDR1 SGDLS, CDR2 YYNGEE. The CDR3 runs to 15 residues. Trimming pared 4 bases from V and 3 bases from J, leaving 14 bases between. In nucleotides, the CDR3 is TGTGCCAGCAGCCCCACGCCGGGATTCTACAATGAGCAGTTCTTC. It is translated as CASSPTPGFYNEQFF.

This clone was recorded a few times. This chain joins TRBV5-1 and TRBJ2-5; D may be TRBD1 (5 bases). The CDR3 covers 13 residues. The germline V gene has CDR1 SGHRS and CDR2 YFSETQ. V was clipped by 2 bases and J by 5 bases, with 10 bases between them. As DNA, the CDR3 is TGCGCCAGCAGCTTTCAGACAGCCGAGACCCAGTACTTC. It yields the protein CASSFQTAETQYF.

The table lists this clone with a few counts. This sequence joins TRBV4-1 and TRBJ2-1, with 10 bases that match TRBD2. The germline V gene encodes CDR1 MGHRA and CDR2 YSYEKL. The CDR3 is 12 residues long. J was trimmed by 12 bases and V by 3 bases; bases with no gene match: 2. This chain's CDR3 is CASSHLAGGQFF. CDR3 coding DNA: TGCGCCAGCAGCCATTTAGCGGGAGGGCAGTTCTTC.

The J gene is TRBJ2-7, the V gene TRBV5-1, with D tentatively TRBD1 (6 bases). The CDR3 is 16 residues long. Germline CDR1 reads SGHRS; CDR2 reads YFSETQ. V was pared by 2 bases and J by 4 bases, with 19 bases between. The CDR3 DNA is TGCGCCAGCAGCTTAGTGTGGACAGAGTTGACTTACGAGCAGTACTTC. It yields the protein CASSLVWTELTYEQYF.

V gene TRBV5-1 combines with J gene TRBJ2-7; D may be TRBD2 (6 bases). Trimming removed 5 bases at V and 6 bases at J, with 18 bases between. The CDR3 spans 14 residues. Germline V gene lookup returns CDR1 SGHRS and CDR2 YFSETQ. The CDR3 here is CASSTAAGSGEQYF. The CDR3 nucleotides read TGCGCCAGCAGTACAGCGGCGGGGAGCGGCGAGCAGTACTTC.

V gene TRBV28 combines with J gene TRBJ1-2; D uncertain. Germline V CDR1 and CDR2: MDHEN, SYDVKM. Between the trimmed V and J ends, which lost 9 bases and 8 bases, there was a span of 16 bases. This CDR3 has 12 residues. The CDR3 loop is CASYTSLGGYTF. CDR3 DNA: TGTGCCAGTTACACCTCCCTGGGCGGCTACACCTTC.

The chain has TRBV4-1 and TRBJ1-4; D not resolved. V was cut by 2 bases and J by 7 bases, with 17 bases left in between. The CDR3 runs 16 residues. Germline values: CDR1 MGHRA, CDR2 YSYEKL. CDR3 in DNA: TGCGCCAGCAGCCAAAGTCGAACGGGGATTGGTGAAAAACTGTTTTTT. Its translation is CASSQSRTGIGEKLFF.